Each of the 29 T cell receptor beta chains below was sequenced from the same sample in a study of T cells in localized non-small cell lung cancer. Libraries were prepared by immunoSEQ multiplex PCR; TCRdb keeps only in-frame clonotypes and omits some of them. The table shows roughly 30,000 clones, with 85% to 95% occurring only once. Sequenced here: peripheral blood, sampled before any cancer treatment. All receptors come from a female donor of 60 years or more with stage I lung adenocarcinoma.

The sample holds one count of this clone. CDR3 bases: TGTGCCAGCCGTACTAGCGGGAGAGGTGATACGCAGTATTTT. Residues: CASRTSGRGDTQYF. V gene TRBV2 combines with J gene TRBJ2-3, with TRBD2 identical over 11 bases. CDR1 SNHLY and CDR2 FYNNEI come from the germline V gene. CDR3 size: 14 residues. J was trimmed by 6 bases and V by 8 bases; bases with no gene match: 7. Variable domain in full (rest from reference TRBV2 and TRBJ2-3): EPEVTQTPSHQVTQMGQEVILRCVPISNHLYFYWYRQILGQKVEFLVSFYNNEISEKSEIFDDQFSVERPDGSNFTLKIRSTKLEDSAMYFCASRTSGRGDTQYFGPGTRLTVL.

This CDR3 reads CASSSVGGNTEAFF. The CDR3 region has the DNA TGTGCCAGCAGCTCGGTAGGGGGGAACACTGAAGCTTTCTTT. This rearrangement joins TRBV7-8 to TRBJ1-1, with D maybe TRBD1 (6 bases). The CDR3 consists of 14 residues. V was shortened by 4 bases and J by 1 base, with 10 bases between the two germline ends. Per germline, CDR1 SGHVS and CDR2 FQNEAQ.

The genes are TRBV6-1 and TRBJ1-1; D perhaps matches TRBD1 (6 bases). Germline V lookup: CDR1 MNHNS, CDR2 SASEGT. The CDR3 has 11 amino acids. DNA of the CDR3: TGTGCTACCTCCCGGACAGCTGAAGCTTTCTTT. Translating gives CATSRTAEAFF.

The V call is TRBV2, the J call TRBJ2-7, with 9 bases fitting TRBD2. The CDR3 runs 15 residues. Unmatched junction bases numbered 8, after V lost 1 base and J lost 7 bases. CDR1 and CDR2 (germline): SNHLY, FYNNEI. DNA of the CDR3: TGTGCCAGCAGTGAAGTCGCGGGAGGGCCTGGAGAGCAGTACTTC. It encodes CASSEVAGGPGEQYF.

V and J are TRBV5-1 and TRBJ1-2, with no clear D. The CDR3 is 13 residues long. Per germline, CDR1 SGHRS and CDR2 YFSETQ. Trimming removed 0 bases at V and 6 bases at J, with 9 bases between. CDR3 sequence reads: CASSLEGGDGYTF. The CDR3, as DNA: TGCGCCAGCAGCTTGGAGGGTGGTGATGGCTACACCTTC.

The V and J genes are TRBV11-2 and TRBJ2-7; 7 bases agree with TRBD2. With V trimmed by 2 bases and J by 1 base, 2 bases remained unmatched. The germline gives CDR1 SGHAT, CDR2 FQNNGV. This CDR3 region has 14 residues. CDR3 amino acids: CASSLQRGSYEQYF. The CDR3, as DNA: TGTGCCAGCAGCTTACAGCGGGGATCCTACGAGCAGTACTTC.

Of note for this clone: Mismatch with germline at one junction end may stem from a read error. The chain uses TRBV11-2 and TRBJ2-3; possibly TRBD1 or TRBD2 for D (5 bases each). CDR3 size: 16 residues. Germline CDR1 reads SGHAT; CDR2 reads FQNNGV. CDR3 bases: TGTGCCAGCAGCTTAGGGGGACGACAGCCTACAGATGCGCAGTATTTT. Its protein product is CASSLGGRQPTDAQYF.

The J gene is TRBJ1-1, the V gene TRBV12-5, with 8 positions matching TRBD1. The ends lost 6 bases at V and 3 bases at J; junction bases unmatched: 9. This CDR3 contains 15 residues. Germline V CDR1 and CDR2: LGHNT, FRNRAP. This chain's CDR3 is CASGNNHRGYTEAFF. The CDR3 nucleotides read TGTGCTAGTGGGAACAATCACAGGGGGTACACTGAAGCTTTCTTT.

The chain recombines TRBV5-1 with TRBJ2-5, with 7 bases fitting TRBD1. This CDR3 is 15 amino acids long. Germline V gene sequence: CDR1 SGHRS, CDR2 YFSETQ. V gave up 3 bases and J gave up 2 bases; unmatched junction bases: 7. CDR3 sequence reads: CASSSTTGKQETQYF. Written as DNA, the CDR3 is TGCGCCAGCAGCTCGACGACAGGGAAACAAGAGACCCAGTACTTC. Filled out from reference TRBV5-1 and TRBJ2-5, the complete variable domain reads KAGVTQTPRYLIKTRGQQVTLSCSPISGHRSVSWYQQTPGQGLQFLFEYFSETQRNKGNFPGRFSGRQFSNSRSEMNVSTLELGDSALYLCASSSTTGKQETQYFGPGTRLLVL.

The chain couples TRBV18 to TRBJ2-4; D call uncertain. Germline loops: CDR1 KGHSH, CDR2 LQKENI. The V end lost 5 bases, the J end lost 0 bases, and 11 bases lay between the germline ends. This CDR3 spans 15 amino acids. CDR3 loop: CASSEIQQAKNIQYF. In DNA form, the CDR3 reads TGTGCCAGCTCAGAGATACAGCAAGCCAAAAACATTCAGTACTTC. Full variable domain (remainder filled in from reference TRBV18 and TRBJ2-4): NAGVMQNPRHLVRRRGQEARLRCSPMKGHSHVYWYRQLPEEGLKFMVYLQKENIIDESGMPKERFSAEFPKEGPSILRIQQVVRGDSAAYFCASSEIQQAKNIQYFGAGTRLSVL.

The chain uses TRBV5-1 and TRBJ2-5, with D possibly TRBD2 on 5 matching bases. Trimming removed 0 bases from V and 4 bases from J, with 10 bases in between. This CDR3 spans 14 amino acids. In germline, CDR1 is SGHRS, CDR2 YFSETQ. CDR3: CASSLGRGPETQYF. The CDR3 coding sequence is TGCGCCAGCAGCTTGGGCCGAGGGCCAGAGACCCAGTACTTC.

V is TRBV7-8 and J is TRBJ2-7; the D gene is possibly TRBD1 (6 bases). V was pared by 1 base and J by 2 bases, with 12 bases between. The CDR3 has 15 amino acids. The germline CDR1 and CDR2 sequences are SGHVS and FQNEAQ. CDR3 amino acids: CASSLEGQSTYEQYF. In DNA form, the CDR3 reads TGTGCCAGCAGCTTAGAGGGACAATCTACCTACGAGCAGTACTTC.

The chain is built from TRBV2 and TRBJ2-5, with D possibly being TRBD1 or TRBD2 (5 bases each). The CDR3 runs to 14 residues. The V gene's germline CDR1 is SNHLY and CDR2 FYNNEI. V was shortened by 6 bases and J by 2 bases, with 13 bases between the two germline ends. CDR3 amino acids: CASRGTAQQETQYF. DNA for the CDR3: TGTGCCAGCAGGGGGACGGCTCAACAAGAGACCCAGTACTTC.

This clone is a singleton in its sample. V and J are TRBV5-4 and TRBJ2-1, with no clear D. Germline-derived CDR1 and CDR2 are SGHNT and YYREEE (reference sequence). This CDR3 region has 14 residues. Trimming pared 3 bases from V and 2 bases from J, leaving 9 bases between. In nucleotides, the CDR3 is TGTGCCAGCAGCTCGGAATACCCCTACAATGAGCAGTTCTTC. Translation: CASSSEYPYNEQFF.

This clone was counted a single time. The rearrangement joins TRBV7-9 to TRBJ2-1; D remains ambiguous. The CDR3 is made up of 13 amino acids. V lost 4 bases and J 7 bases, leaving 11 bases between the germline ends. The germline CDR1 and CDR2 sequences are SEHNR and FQNEAQ (reference sequence). The CDR3 region has the DNA TGTGCCAGCAGCTCTGCTAGATGGAATGAGCAGTTCTTC. Translating gives CASSSARWNEQFF. The variable domain in full, with the rest retrieved from reference TRBV7-9 and TRBJ2-1, is DTGVSQNPRHKITKRGQNVTFRCDPISEHNRLYWYRQTLGQGPEFLTYFQNEAQLEKSRLLSDRFSAERPKGSFSTLEIQRTEQGDSAMYLCASSSARWNEQFFGPGTRLTVL.

The chain uses TRBV19 and TRBJ2-1; D is undetermined. Trimming left V 7 bases short and J 0 bases short, with 13 bases between. CDR1 is LNHDA, CDR2 SQIVND, per germline (reference sequence). This CDR3 region has 15 residues. The CDR3 nucleotides read TGTGCCAGTATAGGGCGTAGGAGCTCCTACAATGAGCAGTTCTTC. Its translation is CASIGRRSSYNEQFF.

V is TRBV28 and J is TRBJ1-3, with 9 bases aligning to TRBD1. Per germline, CDR1 MDHEN and CDR2 SYDVKM. The CDR3 length is 17 residues. The V gene end was trimmed by 6 bases and the J gene end by 0 bases; junction bases not matched to a gene: 9. CDR3 sequence reads: CASRPGTGPLSGNTIYF. DNA of the CDR3: TGTGCCAGCAGACCAGGGACAGGGCCACTCTCTGGAAACACCATATATTTT.

This rearrangement joins TRBV20-1 to TRBJ1-2; unclear D gene. Trimming took 3 bases from V and 7 from J, leaving 6 bases between them. Germline assignment: CDR1 DFQATT and CDR2 SNEGSKA (reference sequence). The CDR3 totals 10 residues. CDR3 loop: CSASFSGYTF. The CDR3 DNA reads as TGCAGTGCTAGTTTTAGTGGCTACACCTTC.

The V gene is TRBV19, the J gene TRBJ1-1; D remains ambiguous. V was trimmed by 3 bases and J by 7 bases, leaving 9 bases between them. Per the germline V gene, CDR1 is LNHDA and CDR2 is SQIVND (reference sequence). This CDR3 region has 12 residues. For the CDR3, the DNA is TGTGCCAGTAGTATTAGGGCAGGTGAAGCTTTCTTT. This codes for CASSIRAGEAFF.

This chain links TRBV2 with TRBJ2-7; TRBD2 might be the D (6 bases). CDR1 and CDR2 from the germline V gene are SNHLY and FYNNEI. The CDR3 spans 14 residues. V was pared by 5 bases and J by 6 bases, with 17 bases between. CDR3 sequence: CASSLTGVRAEQYF. The CDR3 DNA follows: TGTGCCAGCAGTCTAACGGGGGTACGGGCCGAGCAGTACTTC.

V gene TRBV6-1 combines with J gene TRBJ2-7, with a weak D call TRBD2 (5 bases). The CDR3 length is 12 residues. V lost 7 bases to trimming and J lost 4 bases, with 11 bases between them. Germline loops: CDR1 MNHNS, CDR2 SASEGT. CDR3 bases: TGTGCCAGCATTGGCGAGGGTTACGAGCAGTACTTC. Its protein product is CASIGEGYEQYF.

CDR3: CASNPATAYNEQFF. The CDR3 DNA is TGCGCCAGCAATCCTGCCACAGCCTACAATGAGCAGTTCTTC. The V gene is TRBV5-1, the J gene TRBJ2-1, with D uncertain. This CDR3 contains 14 residues. V was pared by 6 bases and J by 2 bases, with 12 bases between. CDR1 is SGHRS and CDR2 is YFSETQ in the germline V gene.

This chain joins TRBV4-1 and TRBJ1-1; D unclear. The length of the CDR3 is 15 residues. V was pared by 4 bases and J by 0 bases, with 12 bases between. The germline V gene encodes CDR1 MGHRA and CDR2 YSYEKL. The CDR3, as DNA: TGCGCCAGCAGCCTCTCTTGGTTGGTGAACACTGAAGCTTTCTTT. Encoded protein: CASSLSWLVNTEAFF.

The chain recombines TRBV5-1 with TRBJ1-1; 8 bases fit TRBD1. This CDR3 region has 14 residues. V dropped 1 base and J dropped 1; count of bases not matched to a gene: 0. The V gene's germline CDR1 is SGHRS and CDR2 YFSETQ. This CDR3 reads CASSLQGANTEAFF. The CDR3 DNA reads TGCGCCAGCAGCTTGCAGGGGGCGAACACTGAAGCTTTCTTT.

The genes are TRBV5-1 and TRBJ1-2; a weak D match, TRBD1 (6 bases). Between the trimmed V and J ends, which lost 2 bases and 0 bases, there was a span of 11 bases. The CDR3 sequence is 15 residues long. Germline values: CDR1 SGHRS, CDR2 YFSETQ. As DNA, the CDR3 is TGCGCCAGCAGCTTAGCAGGGACATCTAACTATGGCTACACCTTC. Protein product: CASSLAGTSNYGYTF.

The V gene is TRBV27, the J gene TRBJ2-2; D gene unclear. Trimming cost V 6 bases and J 5 bases, with 13 bases left between them. Germline CDR1 reads MNHEY; CDR2 reads SMNVEV (reference sequence). CDR3 length: 14 amino acids. CDR3 loop: CASRASGRTGELFF. In DNA form, the CDR3 reads TGTGCCAGCAGGGCAAGTGGTCGGACCGGGGAGCTGTTTTTT.

The chain employs TRBV30 and TRBJ1-5; D unresolved. V was trimmed by 4 bases and J by 2 bases, leaving 9 bases between them. CDR1 GTSNPN and CDR2 SVGIG come from the germline V gene (reference sequence). This CDR3 region has 13 residues. This CDR3 is CAWNLRGNQPQHF. CDR3 DNA: TGTGCCTGGAACTTGAGAGGCAATCAGCCCCAGCATTTT.

The chain joins TRBV6-5 to TRBJ2-5, with TRBD1 as a possible D gene (5 bases). The V gene's germline CDR1 is MNHEY and CDR2 SVGAGI. The CDR3 covers 14 residues. Trimming shortened V by 4 bases and J by 3 bases, and 12 bases separated the two germline ends. This CDR3 is CASSFGGAEETQYF. CDR3 DNA sequence: TGTGCCAGCAGTTTCGGTGGGGCAGAAGAGACCCAGTACTTC.

The chain links TRBV19 to TRBJ1-2, with 10 bases that match TRBD1. Germline CDR1 LNHDA, CDR2 SQIVND (reference sequence). This CDR3 is 12 amino acids long. J lost 8 bases, V lost 7 bases, and 4 bases had no gene match. The DNA for the CDR3 is TGTGCCAGTAAGGGACAGGGGAAAGGCTACACCTTC. Translation: CASKGQGKGYTF.